The present T cell receptor (beta chain) was sequenced within a study of T cells in Graves' hyperthyroidism and ophthalmopathy. From germline, CDR1 is SGHNT and CDR2 YYREEE (reference sequence). This CDR3 has 14 residues. The V end was cut by 1 base, the J end by 9 bases, with 16 bases between. Lactation, pregnancy, other autoimmune disease or uncontrolled infection led to exclusion of patients. For the diagnoses, clinical symptoms, serum thyroxine and TRAb, thyroid ultrasound and orbital computed tomography were used. TCR beta CDR3 sequences were amplified from RNA transcripts. HTBI primers were employed in a first-round RT-PCR of the TCR CDR3. TCRdb fed the multiplex PCR reads into MiXCR, producing one record per CDR3 protein. This table has about 340,000 distinct CDR3 sequences, over 20% appearing once.

The clonotype originates from a woman aged 50 to 60 with Graves' hyperthyroidism. The genes are TRBV5-4 and TRBJ2-5; perhaps TRBD2 as D (5 bases). Material: blood. The CDR3 spells CASSLPGKVEAQYF. Here the CDR3 DNA reads TGTGCCAGCAGCTTGCCGGGGAAGGTTGAGGCCCAGTACTTC.